The entry that follows covers one TCR beta chain sequence. Antigen specificity is unknown. Its ends do not fully match the called genes, so a read error is possible. The CDR3 has 16 residues. CDR1 and CDR2 (germline): KGHDR, SFDVKD. These data originate in a study of T cell repertoires in cytomegalovirus infection. TCRdb re-derived calls from the reads in MiXCR, one entry per CDR3 protein. The sample holds about 220,000 distinct CDR3 sequences, approximately 38% seen once. This specimen was CD8+ T cells from cultured PBMCs, taken from culture after CMV antigen stimulation. The chain employs TRBV24-1 and TRBJ2-1; 7 nucleotides align to TRBD2. The receptor was derived from a human donor in good health (CMV status not recorded). Some clones in this sample may be carry-over from other donors' samples. The chain's CDR3 is CARAPPGEGPYNEQFF. CDR3 sequence (DNA): TGCGCCCGGGCCCCCCCGGGGGAGGGCCCCTACAATGAGCAGTTCTTC.